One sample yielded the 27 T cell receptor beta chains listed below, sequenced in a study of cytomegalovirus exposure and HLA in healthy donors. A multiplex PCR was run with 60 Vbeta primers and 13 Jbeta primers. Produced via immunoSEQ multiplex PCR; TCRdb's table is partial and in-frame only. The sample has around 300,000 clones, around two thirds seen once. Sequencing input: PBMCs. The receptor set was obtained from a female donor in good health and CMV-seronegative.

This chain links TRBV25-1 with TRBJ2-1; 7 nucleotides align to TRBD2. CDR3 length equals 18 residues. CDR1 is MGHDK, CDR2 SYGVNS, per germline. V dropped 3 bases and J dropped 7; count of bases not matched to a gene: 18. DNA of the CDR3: TGTGCCAGCAGTGAGTTCCCTTGGGGGGGACCCGGGGAGAATGAGCAGTTCTTC. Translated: CASSEFPWGGPGENEQFF.

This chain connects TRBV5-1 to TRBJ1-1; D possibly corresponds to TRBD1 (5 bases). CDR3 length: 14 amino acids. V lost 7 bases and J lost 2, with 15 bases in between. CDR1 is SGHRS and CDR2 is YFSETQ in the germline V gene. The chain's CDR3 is CASAQTTGNTEAFF. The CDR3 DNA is TGCGCCAGCGCACAAACCACAGGTAACACTGAAGCTTTCTTT.

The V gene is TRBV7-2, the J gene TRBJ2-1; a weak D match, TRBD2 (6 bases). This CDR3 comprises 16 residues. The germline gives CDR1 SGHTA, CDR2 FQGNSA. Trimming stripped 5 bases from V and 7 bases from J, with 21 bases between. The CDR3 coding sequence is TGTGCCAGCAGCGTCACCGGGACTCATGGGTGGAATGAGCAGTTCTTC. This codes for CASSVTGTHGWNEQFF.

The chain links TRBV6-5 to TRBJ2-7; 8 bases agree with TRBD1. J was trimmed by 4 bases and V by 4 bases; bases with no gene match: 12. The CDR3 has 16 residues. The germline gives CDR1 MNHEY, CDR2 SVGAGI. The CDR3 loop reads CASSFTTGAISYEQYF. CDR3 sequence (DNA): TGTGCCAGCAGTTTCACGACAGGGGCCATTTCATACGAGCAGTACTTC.

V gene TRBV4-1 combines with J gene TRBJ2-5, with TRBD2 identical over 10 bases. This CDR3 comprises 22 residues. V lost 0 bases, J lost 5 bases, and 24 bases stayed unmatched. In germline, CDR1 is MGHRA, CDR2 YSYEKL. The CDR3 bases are TGCGCCAGCAGCCAAGATTCTCAAAGGACCCCTAGCGGGAGTCTCTTCAGGGAGACCCAGTACTTC. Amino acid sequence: CASSQDSQRTPSGSLFRETQYF.

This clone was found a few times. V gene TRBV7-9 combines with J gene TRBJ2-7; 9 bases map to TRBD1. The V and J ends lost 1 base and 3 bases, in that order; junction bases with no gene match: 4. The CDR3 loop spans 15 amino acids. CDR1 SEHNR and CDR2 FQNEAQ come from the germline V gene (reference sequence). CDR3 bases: TGTGCCAGCAGCTTAGGGGACAGGGCTAACTACGAGCAGTACTTC. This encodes CASSLGDRANYEQYF.

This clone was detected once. The CDR3 loop is CAWIPEAGLLEAFF. The CDR3, as DNA: TGTGCCTGGATTCCTGAGGCCGGACTTTTGGAAGCTTTCTTT. This chain connects TRBV30 to TRBJ1-1; no reliable D call. This CDR3 contains 14 residues. The V gene's germline CDR1 is GTSNPN and CDR2 SVGIG (reference sequence). Trimming left V 4 bases short and J 8 bases short, with 20 bases between.

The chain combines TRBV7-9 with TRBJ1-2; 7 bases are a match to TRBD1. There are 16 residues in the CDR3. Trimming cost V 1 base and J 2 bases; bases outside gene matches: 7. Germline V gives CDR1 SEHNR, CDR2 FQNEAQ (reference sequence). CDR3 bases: TGTGCCAGCAGCTTAGTTAGACAGGGAAGGAACTATGGCTACACCTTC. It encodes CASSLVRQGRNYGYTF.

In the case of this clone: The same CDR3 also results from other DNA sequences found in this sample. CDR3 DNA sequence: TGCGCCAGCAGCTTGGGACAGGGGGAGCAGTACTTC. This gives the protein CASSLGQGEQYF. J is TRBJ2-7 and V is TRBV5-1; 8 bases line up with TRBD1. Germline V gene data show CDR1 as SGHRS and CDR2 as YFSETQ. The CDR3 has 12 amino acids. After removal of 0 bases from V and 7 bases from J, the junction contained 0 bases not matched to a gene.

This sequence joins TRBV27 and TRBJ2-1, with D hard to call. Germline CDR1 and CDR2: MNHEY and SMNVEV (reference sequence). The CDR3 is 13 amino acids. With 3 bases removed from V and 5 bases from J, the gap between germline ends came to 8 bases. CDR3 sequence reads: CASSFGVNNEQFF. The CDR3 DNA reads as TGTGCCAGCAGTTTCGGAGTCAACAATGAGCAGTTCTTC.

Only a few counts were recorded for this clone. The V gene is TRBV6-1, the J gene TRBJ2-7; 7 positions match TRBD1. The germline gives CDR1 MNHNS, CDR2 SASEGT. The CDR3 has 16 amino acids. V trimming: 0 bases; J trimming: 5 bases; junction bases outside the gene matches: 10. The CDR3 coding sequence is TGTGCCAGCAGTGAAGCGCACAGACAGGGCCCCCACGAGCAGTACTTC. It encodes CASSEAHRQGPHEQYF.

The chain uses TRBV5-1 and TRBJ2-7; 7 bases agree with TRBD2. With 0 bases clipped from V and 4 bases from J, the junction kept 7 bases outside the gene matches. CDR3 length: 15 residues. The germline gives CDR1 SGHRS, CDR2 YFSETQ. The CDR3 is CASSLAAGATYEQYF. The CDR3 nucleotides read TGCGCCAGCAGCTTGGCGGCGGGAGCCACGTACGAGCAGTACTTC.

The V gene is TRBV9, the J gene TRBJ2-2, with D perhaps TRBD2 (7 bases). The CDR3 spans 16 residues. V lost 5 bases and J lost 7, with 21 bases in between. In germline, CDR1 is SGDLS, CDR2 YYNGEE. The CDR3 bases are TGTGCCAGCAGTCCCAACCCGGGACTACAGGGCGGGGAGCTGTTTTTT. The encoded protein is CASSPNPGLQGGELFF.

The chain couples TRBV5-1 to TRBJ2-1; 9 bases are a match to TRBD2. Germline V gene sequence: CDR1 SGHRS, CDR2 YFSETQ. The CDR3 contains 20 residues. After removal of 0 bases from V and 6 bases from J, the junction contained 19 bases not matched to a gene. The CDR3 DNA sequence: TGCGCCAGCAGCTTGGAGGGTAGCGGGAGTTTAATATACTGGGGCAATGAGCAGTTCTTC. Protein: CASSLEGSGSLIYWGNEQFF. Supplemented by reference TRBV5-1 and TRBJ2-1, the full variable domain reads KAGVTQTPRYLIKTRGQQVTLSCSPISGHRSVSWYQQTPGQGLQFLFEYFSETQRNKGNFPGRFSGRQFSNSRSEMNVSTLELGDSALYLCASSLEGSGSLIYWGNEQFFGPGTRLTVL.

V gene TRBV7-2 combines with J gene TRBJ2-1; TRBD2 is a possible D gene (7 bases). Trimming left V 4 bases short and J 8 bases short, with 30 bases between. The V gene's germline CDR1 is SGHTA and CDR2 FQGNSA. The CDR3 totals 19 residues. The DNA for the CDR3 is TGTGCCAGCAGCTCTGGGAGGGGGAGGCTAGCGGTCCCGAGGGATGAGCAGTTCTTC. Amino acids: CASSSGRGRLAVPRDEQFF.

In nucleotides, the CDR3 is TGTGCCAGCAGCTCCCTAATCCCCTACGAGCAGTACTTC. It yields the protein CASSSLIPYEQYF. This chain uses TRBV7-2 with TRBJ2-5; D is ambiguous. The DNA matches TRBJ2-7 better at its end, which makes the J call doubtful. From germline, CDR1 is SGHTA and CDR2 FQGNSA. The CDR3 is 13 residues long.

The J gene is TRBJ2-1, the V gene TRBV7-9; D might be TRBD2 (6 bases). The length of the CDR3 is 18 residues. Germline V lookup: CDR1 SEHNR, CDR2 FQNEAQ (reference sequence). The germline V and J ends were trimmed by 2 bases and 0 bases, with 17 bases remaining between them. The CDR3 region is CASSLMRQEGISYNEQFF. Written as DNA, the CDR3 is TGTGCCAGCAGCTTAATGCGGCAGGAGGGAATCTCCTACAATGAGCAGTTCTTC.

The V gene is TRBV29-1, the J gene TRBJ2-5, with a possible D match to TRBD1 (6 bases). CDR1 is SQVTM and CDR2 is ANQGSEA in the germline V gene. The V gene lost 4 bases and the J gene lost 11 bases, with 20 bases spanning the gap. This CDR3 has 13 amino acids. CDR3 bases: TGCAGCGTTGGCGGGTTCGGGAACAGGGAGCAGTACTTC. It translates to CSVGGFGNREQYF.

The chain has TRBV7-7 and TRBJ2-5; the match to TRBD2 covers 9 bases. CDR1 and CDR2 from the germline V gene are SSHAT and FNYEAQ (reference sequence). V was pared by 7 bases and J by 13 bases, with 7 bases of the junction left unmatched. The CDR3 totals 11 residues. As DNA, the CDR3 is TGTGCCAGCACCGGCGGGAGGGACCCGTACTTC. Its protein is CASTGGRDPYF.

In DNA, the CDR3 is TGTGCCAGCAGCTTAGATCCGGTAGGAAACACCATATATTTT. Encoded protein: CASSLDPVGNTIYF. The rearrangement links TRBV5-4 to TRBJ1-3; D ambiguous. Trimming cost V 2 bases and J 4 bases, with 10 bases left between them. CDR3 length: 14 amino acids. Per the germline V gene, CDR1 is SGHNT and CDR2 is YYREEE (reference sequence).

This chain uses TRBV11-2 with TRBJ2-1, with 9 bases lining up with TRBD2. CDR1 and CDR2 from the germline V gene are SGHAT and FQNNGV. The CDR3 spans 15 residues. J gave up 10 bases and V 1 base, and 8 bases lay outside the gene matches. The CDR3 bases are TGTGCCAGCAGCTTAGTGGGAGGCGGGAGGGAGGAGCAGTTCTTC. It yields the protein CASSLVGGGREEQFF.

In DNA form, the CDR3 reads TGTGCCAGCGTTTACGGGACAGGGGTTCAGCCCCAGCATTTT. Its protein is CASVYGTGVQPQHF. The rearrangement links TRBV28 to TRBJ1-5; 10 bases are shared with TRBD1. J was trimmed by 6 bases and V by 8 bases; bases with no gene match: 7. The CDR3 length is 14 residues. CDR1 and CDR2 from the germline V gene are MDHEN and SYDVKM.

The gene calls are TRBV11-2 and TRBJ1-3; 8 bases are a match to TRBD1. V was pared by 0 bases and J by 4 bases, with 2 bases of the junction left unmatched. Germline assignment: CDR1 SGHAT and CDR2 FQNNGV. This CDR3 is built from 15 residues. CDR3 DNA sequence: TGTGCCAGCAGCTTAGACCGGACAGGGGGAAACACCATATATTTT. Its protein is CASSLDRTGGNTIYF.

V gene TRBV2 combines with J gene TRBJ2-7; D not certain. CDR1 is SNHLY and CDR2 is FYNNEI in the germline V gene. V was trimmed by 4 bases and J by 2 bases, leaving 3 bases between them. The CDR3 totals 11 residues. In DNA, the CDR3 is TGTGCCAGCAGTGCAGCCTACGAGCAGTACTTC. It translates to CASSAAYEQYF.

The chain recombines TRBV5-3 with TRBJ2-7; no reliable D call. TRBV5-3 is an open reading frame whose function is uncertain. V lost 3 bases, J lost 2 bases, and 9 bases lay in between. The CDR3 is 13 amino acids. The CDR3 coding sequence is TGTGCCAGAAGCTGGGCCCTGCCCTACGAGCAGTACTTC. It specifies CARSWALPYEQYF.

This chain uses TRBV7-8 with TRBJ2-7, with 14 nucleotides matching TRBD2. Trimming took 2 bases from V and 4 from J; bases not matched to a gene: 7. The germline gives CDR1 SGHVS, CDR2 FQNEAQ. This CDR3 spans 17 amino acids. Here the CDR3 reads CASSLRLAGGPGYEQYF. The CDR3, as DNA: TGTGCCAGCAGCTTACGACTAGCGGGAGGGCCGGGGTACGAGCAGTACTTC.

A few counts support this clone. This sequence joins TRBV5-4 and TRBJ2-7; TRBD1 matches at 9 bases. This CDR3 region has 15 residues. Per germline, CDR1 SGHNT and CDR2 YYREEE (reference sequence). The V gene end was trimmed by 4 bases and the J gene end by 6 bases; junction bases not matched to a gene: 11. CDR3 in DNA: TGTGCCAGCAGCAGGACCGGGACAGGGTCCACCGAGCAGTACTTC. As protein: CASSRTGTGSTEQYF.